This TCR beta chain originates from a study of blood T cell repertoires in COVID-19. Patients from Seattle were sampled longitudinally, starting during active infection. With V trimmed by 4 bases and J by 8 bases, 8 bases remained unmatched. This CDR3 comprises 14 residues. Germline loops: CDR1 WNHNN, CDR2 SYGVQD (reference sequence). Sequencing used immunoSEQ multiplex PCR; TCRdb keeps in-frame clones, though not all of them. The data hold roughly 250,000 clones, with roughly nine tenths observed a single time. Sequencing was performed on peripheral blood. The origin of this receptor is a woman aged 25 to 39 with COVID-19, enrolled during active disease. The chain couples TRBV10-1 to TRBJ1-1; 9 bases fit TRBD1. The CDR3 coding sequence is TGCGCCAGCAGTGGGCCGGGACAGGGCCCCGAAGCTTTCTTT. The encoded protein is CASSGPGQGPEAFF.